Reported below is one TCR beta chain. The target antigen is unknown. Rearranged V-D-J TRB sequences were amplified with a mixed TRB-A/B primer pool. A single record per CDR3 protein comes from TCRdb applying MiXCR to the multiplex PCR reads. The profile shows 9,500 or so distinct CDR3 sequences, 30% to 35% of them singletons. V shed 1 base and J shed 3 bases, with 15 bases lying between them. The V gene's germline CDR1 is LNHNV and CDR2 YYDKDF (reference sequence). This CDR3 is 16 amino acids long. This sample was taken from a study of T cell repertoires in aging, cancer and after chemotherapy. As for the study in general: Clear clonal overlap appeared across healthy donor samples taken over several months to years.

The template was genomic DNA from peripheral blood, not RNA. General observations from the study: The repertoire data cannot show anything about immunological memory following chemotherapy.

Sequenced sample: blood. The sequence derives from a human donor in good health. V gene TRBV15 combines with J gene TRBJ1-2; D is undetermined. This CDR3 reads CATSRVDRRSHYGYTF. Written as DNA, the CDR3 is TGTGCCACCAGCAGAGTCGACCGTCGTAGTCACTATGGCTACACCTTC.